Included here is one TCR beta chain sequence, with context. The data are from a study of T cell changes during pregnancy in multiple sclerosis. The protocol was immunoSEQ multiplex PCR, while the TCRdb copy is restricted to in-frame clones and leaves out a portion. The sample holds some 60,000 clones; about 87% are singletons and the top ten take over 4%. CDR1 and CDR2 from the germline V gene are LNHDA and SQIVND (reference sequence). The CDR3 runs 18 residues. V lost 5 bases and J lost 4; bases outside the gene matches: 17. Specimen: peripheral blood from another person, used as feeder cells. V and J are TRBV19 and TRBJ1-5; TRBD1 aligns across 7 bases. The TCR originated in a human donor whose cells served as feeder cells for cultures in a pregnancy study. The CDR3 DNA reads as TGTGCCAGTAGTTTTACCTTGGGGCGACAGGGCGAGAATCAGCCCCAGCATTTT. Translated: CASSFTLGRQGENQPQHF.